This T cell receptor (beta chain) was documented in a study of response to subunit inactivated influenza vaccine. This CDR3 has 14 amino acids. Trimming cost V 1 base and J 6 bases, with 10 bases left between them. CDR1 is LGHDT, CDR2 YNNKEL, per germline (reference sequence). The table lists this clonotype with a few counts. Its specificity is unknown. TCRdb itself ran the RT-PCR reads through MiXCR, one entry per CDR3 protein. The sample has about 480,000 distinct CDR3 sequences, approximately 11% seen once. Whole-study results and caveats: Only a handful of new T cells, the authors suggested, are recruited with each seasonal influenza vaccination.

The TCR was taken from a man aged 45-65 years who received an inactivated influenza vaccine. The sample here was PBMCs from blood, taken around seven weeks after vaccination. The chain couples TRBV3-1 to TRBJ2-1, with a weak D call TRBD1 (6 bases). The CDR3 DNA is TGTGCCAGCAGCCAAGTTGCCAGGGGCAATGAGCAGTTCTTC. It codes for CASSQVARGNEQFF.